This TCR beta chain emerged from a study of cytomegalovirus exposure and HLA in healthy donors. CDR1 is SGHTA, CDR2 FQGNSA, per germline. This CDR3 has 13 residues. The V end lost 6 bases, the J end lost 2 bases, and 10 bases lay between the germline ends. On this clone itself: Its matching antigen is unknown.

Use of 60 Vbeta and 13 Jbeta primers characterized the PCR. The repertoire was sequenced with immunoSEQ multiplex PCR; TCRdb's copy has only in-frame clones and lacks some. In all, the sample yields around 150,000 clones. Whole-study results and caveats: Association of 15,000 to 20,000 TCR beta sequences with HLA alleles was found at 0.05 false discovery rate in a later analysis.

The rearrangement joins TRBV7-2 to TRBJ1-1; perhaps TRBD1 as D (6 bases). Material for sequencing was PBMCs. This receptor was obtained from a woman aged 60 to 75 in good health and CMV-seronegative. CDR3 DNA sequence: TGTGCCAGCAGAGTACAGGGAAACACTGAAGCTTTCTTT. This sequence encodes CASRVQGNTEAFF.